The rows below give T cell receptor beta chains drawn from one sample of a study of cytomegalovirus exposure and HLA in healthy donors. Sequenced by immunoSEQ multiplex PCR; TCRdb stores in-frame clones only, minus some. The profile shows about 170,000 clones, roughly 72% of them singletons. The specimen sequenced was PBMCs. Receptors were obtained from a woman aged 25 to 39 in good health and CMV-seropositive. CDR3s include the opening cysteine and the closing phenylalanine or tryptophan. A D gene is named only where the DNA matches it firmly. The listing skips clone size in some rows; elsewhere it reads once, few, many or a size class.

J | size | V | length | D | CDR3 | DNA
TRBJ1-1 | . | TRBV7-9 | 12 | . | CASSYLNGEAFF | TGTGCCAGCAGCTACTTGAACGGGGAAGCTTTCTTT
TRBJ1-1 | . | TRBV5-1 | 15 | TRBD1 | CASSLTGVRHTEAFF | TGCGCCAGCAGCTTGACAGGGGTCCGACACACTGAAGCTTTCTTT
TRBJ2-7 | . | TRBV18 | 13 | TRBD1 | CASSPGQVNEQYF | TGTGCCAGCTCACCGGGACAGGTAAATGAGCAGTACTTC
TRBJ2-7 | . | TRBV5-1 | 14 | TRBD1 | CASSLGTGTYEQYF | TGCGCCAGCAGCTTGGGGACAGGAACCTACGAGCAGTACTTC
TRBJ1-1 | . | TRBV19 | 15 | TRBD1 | CASSAGQTMNTEAFF | TGTGCCAGTAGTGCGGGACAGACCATGAACACTGAAGCTTTCTTT
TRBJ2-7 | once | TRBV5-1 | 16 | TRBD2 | CASSLDGTSASYEQYF | TGCGCCAGCAGCTTGGATGGGACTAGCGCCTCCTACGAGCAGTACTTC
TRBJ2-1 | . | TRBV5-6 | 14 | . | CASSLEWGSNEQFF | TGTGCCAGCAGCCTAGAATGGGGCAGCAATGAGCAGTTCTTC
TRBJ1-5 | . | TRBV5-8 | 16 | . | CASSPGGTIRRQPQHF | TGTGCCAGCAGCCCGGGTGGGACAATTAGGCGGCAGCCCCAGCATTTT
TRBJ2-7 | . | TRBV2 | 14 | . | CASSPQRAGYEQYF | TGTGCCAGCAGTCCTCAGAGGGCTGGCTACGAGCAGTACTTC
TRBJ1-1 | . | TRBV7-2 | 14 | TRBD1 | CASSLNRGPSEAFF | TGTGCCAGCAGCTTGAACAGGGGACCCTCTGAAGCTTTCTTT
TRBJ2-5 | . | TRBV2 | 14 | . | CASRQREKDETQYF | TGTGCCAGCAGGCAAAGGGAGAAGGACGAGACCCAGTACTTC
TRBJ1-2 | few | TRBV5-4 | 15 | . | CASSLAGRGLYGYTF | TGTGCCAGCAGCTTGGCCGGACGAGGACTATATGGCTACACCTTC
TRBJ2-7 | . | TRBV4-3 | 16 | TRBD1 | CASSQEGTGPGYEQYF | TGCGCCAGCAGCCAAGAGGGGACAGGGCCCGGCTACGAGCAGTACTTC
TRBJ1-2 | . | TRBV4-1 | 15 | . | CASSQDRSPNYGYTF | TGCGCCAGCAGCCAAGATAGATCCCCTAACTATGGCTACACCTTC
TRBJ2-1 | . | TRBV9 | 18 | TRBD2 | CASSYGLAGGGSYNEQFF | TGTGCCAGCAGTTATGGGCTAGCGGGAGGAGGCTCCTACAATGAGCAGTTCTTC
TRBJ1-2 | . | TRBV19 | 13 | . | CASSIGRSGGYTF | TGTGCCAGTAGTATCGGGAGGTCCGGTGGCTACACCTTC
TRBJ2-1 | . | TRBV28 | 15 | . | CASSFGLAGGNEQFF | TGTGCCAGCAGTTTCGGCTTGGCAGGGGGGAATGAGCAGTTCTTC
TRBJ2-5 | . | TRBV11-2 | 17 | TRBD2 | CASSLDRLLAGGETQYF | TGTGCCAGCAGCTTAGATCGGCTACTAGCGGGAGGGGAGACCCAGTACTTC
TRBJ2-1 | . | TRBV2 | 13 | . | CASTDSYYNEQFF | TGTGCCAGCACCGATAGCTACTACAATGAGCAGTTCTTC
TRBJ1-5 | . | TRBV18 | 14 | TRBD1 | CASSTGRGNQPQHF | TGTGCCAGCTCGACAGGGCGCGGCAATCAGCCCCAGCATTTT
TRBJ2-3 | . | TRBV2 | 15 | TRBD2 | CASSYGLAGTDTQYF | TGTGCCAGCAGTTATGGACTAGCGGGCACAGATACGCAGTATTTT
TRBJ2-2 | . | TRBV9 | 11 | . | CASSIRWELFF | TGTGCCAGCAGCATTCGGTGGGAGCTGTTTTTT
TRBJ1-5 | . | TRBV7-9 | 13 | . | CASSLIGVQPQHF | TGTGCCAGCAGCCTCATAGGGGTTCAGCCCCAGCATTTT
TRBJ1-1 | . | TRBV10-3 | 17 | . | CAISDRGPRLLNTEAFF | TGTGCCATCAGTGATAGGGGCCCCCGACTCTTGAACACTGAAGCTTTCTTT